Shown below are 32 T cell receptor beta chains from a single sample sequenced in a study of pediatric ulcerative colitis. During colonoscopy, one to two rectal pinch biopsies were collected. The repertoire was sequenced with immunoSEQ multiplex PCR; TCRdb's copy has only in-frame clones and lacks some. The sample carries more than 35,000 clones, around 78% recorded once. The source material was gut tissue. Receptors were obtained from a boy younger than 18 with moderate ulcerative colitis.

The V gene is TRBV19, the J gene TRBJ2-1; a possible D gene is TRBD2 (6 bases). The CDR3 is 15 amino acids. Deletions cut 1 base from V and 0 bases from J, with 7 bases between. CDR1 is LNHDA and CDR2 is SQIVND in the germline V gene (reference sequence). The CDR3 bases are TGTGCCAGTAGTATAGGCGGGGACTCCTACAATGAGCAGTTCTTC. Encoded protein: CASSIGGDSYNEQFF.

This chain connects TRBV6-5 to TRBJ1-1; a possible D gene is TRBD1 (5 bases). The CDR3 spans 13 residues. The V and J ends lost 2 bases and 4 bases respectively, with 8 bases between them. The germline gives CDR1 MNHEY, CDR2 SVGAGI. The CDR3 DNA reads TGTGCCAGCAGTTACCGGGGGTCCACTGAAGCTTTCTTT. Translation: CASSYRGSTEAFF.

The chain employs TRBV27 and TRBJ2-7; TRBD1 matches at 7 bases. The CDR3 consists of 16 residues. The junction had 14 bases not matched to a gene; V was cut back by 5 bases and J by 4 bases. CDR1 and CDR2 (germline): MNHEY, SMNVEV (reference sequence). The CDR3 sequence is CASSQLPLTGPYEQYF. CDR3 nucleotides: TGTGCCAGCAGTCAACTCCCCCTGACAGGGCCTTACGAGCAGTACTTC.

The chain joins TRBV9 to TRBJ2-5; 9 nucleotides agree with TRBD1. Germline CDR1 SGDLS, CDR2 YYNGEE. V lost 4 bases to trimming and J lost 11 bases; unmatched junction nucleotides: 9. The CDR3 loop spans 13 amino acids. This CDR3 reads CASSRTGEPPQYF. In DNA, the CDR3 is TGTGCCAGCAGCCGGACAGGGGAACCCCCGCAGTACTTC. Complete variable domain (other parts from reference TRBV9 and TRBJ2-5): DSGVTQTPKHLITATGQRVTLRCSPRSGDLSVYWYQQSLDQGLQFLIQYYNGEERAKGNILERFSAQQFPDLHSELNLSSLELGDSALYFCASSRTGEPPQYFGPGTRLLVL.

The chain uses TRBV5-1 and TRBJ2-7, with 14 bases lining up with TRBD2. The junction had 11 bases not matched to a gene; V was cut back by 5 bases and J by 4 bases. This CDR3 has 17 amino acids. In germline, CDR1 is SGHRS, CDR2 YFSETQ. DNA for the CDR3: TGCGCCAGCAGTGGGACTAGCGGGAGCGCGCTCGAGTACGAGCAGTACTTC. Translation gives CASSGTSGSALEYEQYF.

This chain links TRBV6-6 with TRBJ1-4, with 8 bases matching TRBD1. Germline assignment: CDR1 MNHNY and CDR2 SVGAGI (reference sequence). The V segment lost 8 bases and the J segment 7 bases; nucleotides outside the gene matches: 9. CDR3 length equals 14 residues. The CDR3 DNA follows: TGTGCCAGCGTAGACAGGGGAGCTGGTGAAAAACTGTTTTTT. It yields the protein CASVDRGAGEKLFF.

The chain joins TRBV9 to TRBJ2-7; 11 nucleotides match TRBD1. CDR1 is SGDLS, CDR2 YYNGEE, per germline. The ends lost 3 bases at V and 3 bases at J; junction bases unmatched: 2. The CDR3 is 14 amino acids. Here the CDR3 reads CASSAGTGGYEQYF. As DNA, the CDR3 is TGTGCCAGCAGCGCCGGGACAGGGGGCTACGAGCAGTACTTC. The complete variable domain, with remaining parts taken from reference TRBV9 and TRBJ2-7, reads DSGVTQTPKHLITATGQRVTLRCSPRSGDLSVYWYQQSLDQGLQFLIQYYNGEERAKGNILERFSAQQFPDLHSELNLSSLELGDSALYFCASSAGTGGYEQYFGPGTRLTVT.

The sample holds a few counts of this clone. The chain's CDR3 is CASGTSGHNEQFF. In DNA form, the CDR3 reads TGTGCCAGTGGTACTAGCGGACACAATGAGCAGTTCTTC. The chain links TRBV6-5 to TRBJ2-1; 8 nucleotides agree with TRBD2. V dropped 9 bases and J dropped 5; count of bases not matched to a gene: 6. Germline V gene data show CDR1 as MNHEY and CDR2 as SVGAGI. CDR3 length: 13 amino acids.

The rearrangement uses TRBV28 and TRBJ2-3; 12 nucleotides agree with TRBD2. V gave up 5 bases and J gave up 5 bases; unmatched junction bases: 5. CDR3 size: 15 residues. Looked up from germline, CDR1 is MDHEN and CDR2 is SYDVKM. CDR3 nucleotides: TGTGCCAGCAGTCTAGCGGGAGGGCCTTTAGATACGCAGTATTTT. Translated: CASSLAGGPLDTQYF.

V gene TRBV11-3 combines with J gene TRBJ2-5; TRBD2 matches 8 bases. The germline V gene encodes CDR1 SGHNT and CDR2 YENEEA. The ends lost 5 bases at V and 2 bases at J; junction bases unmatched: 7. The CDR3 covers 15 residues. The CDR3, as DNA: TGTGCCAGCAGCCCCGGGGGGGTATCTCAAGAGACCCAGTACTTC. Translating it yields CASSPGGVSQETQYF. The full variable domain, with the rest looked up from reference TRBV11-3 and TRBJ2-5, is EAGVVQSPRYKIIEKKQPVAFWCNPISGHNTLYWYLQNLGQGPELLIRYENEEAVDDSQLPKDRFSAERLKGVDSTLKIQPAELGDSAVYLCASSPGGVSQETQYFGPGTRLLVL.

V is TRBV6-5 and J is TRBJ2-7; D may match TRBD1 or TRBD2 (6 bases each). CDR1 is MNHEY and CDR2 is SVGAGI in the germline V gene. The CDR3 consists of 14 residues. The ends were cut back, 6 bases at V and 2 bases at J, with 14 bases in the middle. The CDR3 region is CASSPMRGAYEQYF. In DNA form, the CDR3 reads TGTGCCAGCAGCCCCATGAGGGGGGCCTACGAGCAGTACTTC.

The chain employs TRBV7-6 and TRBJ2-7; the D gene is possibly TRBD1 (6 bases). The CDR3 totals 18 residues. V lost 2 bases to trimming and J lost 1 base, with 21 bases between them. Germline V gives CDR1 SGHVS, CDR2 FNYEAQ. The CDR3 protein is CASSLNRHGQSVSYEQYF. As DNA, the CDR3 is TGTGCCAGCAGCTTAAACCGACACGGACAGTCAGTTTCCTACGAGCAGTACTTC.

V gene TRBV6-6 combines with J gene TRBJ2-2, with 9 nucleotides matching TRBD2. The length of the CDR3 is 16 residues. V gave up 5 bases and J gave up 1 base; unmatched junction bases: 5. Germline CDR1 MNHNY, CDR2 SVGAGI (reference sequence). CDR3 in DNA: TGTGCCAGCAGTCGCCCGACTAGCGGGAACACCGGGGAGCTGTTTTTT. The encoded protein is CASSRPTSGNTGELFF.

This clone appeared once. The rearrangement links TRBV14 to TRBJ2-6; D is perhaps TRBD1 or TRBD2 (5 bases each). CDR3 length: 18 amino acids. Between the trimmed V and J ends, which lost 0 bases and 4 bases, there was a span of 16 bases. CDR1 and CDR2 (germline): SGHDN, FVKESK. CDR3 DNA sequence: TGTGCCAGCAGCCAAGAAAGGGGACGGGGATGGGGGGCCAACGTCCTGACTTTC. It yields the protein CASSQERGRGWGANVLTF.

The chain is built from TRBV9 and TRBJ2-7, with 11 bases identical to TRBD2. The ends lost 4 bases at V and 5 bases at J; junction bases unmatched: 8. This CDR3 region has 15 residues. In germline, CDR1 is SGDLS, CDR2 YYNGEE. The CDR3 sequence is CASSPLAGGVHEQYF. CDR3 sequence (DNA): TGTGCCAGCAGCCCGCTAGCGGGAGGAGTCCACGAGCAGTACTTC.

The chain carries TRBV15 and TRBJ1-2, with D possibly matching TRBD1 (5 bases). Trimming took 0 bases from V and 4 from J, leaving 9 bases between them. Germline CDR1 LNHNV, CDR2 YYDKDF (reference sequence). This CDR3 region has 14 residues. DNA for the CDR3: TGTGCCACCAGCAGAGAATCACAGGTCTATGGCTACACCTTC. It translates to CATSRESQVYGYTF.

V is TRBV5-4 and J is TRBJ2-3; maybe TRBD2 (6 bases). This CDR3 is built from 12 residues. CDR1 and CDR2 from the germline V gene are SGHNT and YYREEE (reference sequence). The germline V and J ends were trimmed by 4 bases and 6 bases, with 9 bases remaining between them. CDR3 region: CASSATSDTQYF. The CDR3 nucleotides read TGTGCCAGCAGCGCAACTAGCGATACGCAGTATTTT.

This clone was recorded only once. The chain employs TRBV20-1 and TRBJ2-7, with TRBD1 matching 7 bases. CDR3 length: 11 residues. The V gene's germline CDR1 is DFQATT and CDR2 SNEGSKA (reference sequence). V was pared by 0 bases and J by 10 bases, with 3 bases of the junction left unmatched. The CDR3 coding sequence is TGCAGTGCTAGAGACGGGACAGTCCAGTACTTC. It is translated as CSARDGTVQYF.

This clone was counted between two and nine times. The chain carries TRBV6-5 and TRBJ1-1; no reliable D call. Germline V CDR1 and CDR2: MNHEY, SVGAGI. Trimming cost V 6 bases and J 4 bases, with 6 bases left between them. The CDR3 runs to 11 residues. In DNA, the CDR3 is TGTGCCAGCAGGAGTTTCACTGAAGCTTTCTTT. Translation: CASRSFTEAFF.

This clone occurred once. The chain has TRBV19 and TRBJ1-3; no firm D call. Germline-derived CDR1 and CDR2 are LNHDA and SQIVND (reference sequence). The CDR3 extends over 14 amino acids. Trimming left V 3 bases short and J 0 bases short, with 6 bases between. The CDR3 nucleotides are TGTGCCAGTAGTATCGCAGTCTCTGGAAACACCATATATTTT. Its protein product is CASSIAVSGNTIYF.

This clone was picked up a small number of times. The CDR3 region is CATGSLGGGDEKLFF. DNA of the CDR3: TGTGCCACCGGGTCCCTAGGGGGTGGGGATGAAAAACTGTTTTTT. This rearrangement joins TRBV15 to TRBJ1-4; D is perhaps TRBD1 (6 bases). The germline V and J ends were trimmed by 8 bases and 6 bases, with 19 bases remaining between them. Germline lookup yields CDR1 LNHNV and CDR2 YYDKDF (reference sequence). The CDR3 length is 15 residues. Complete variable domain (other parts from reference TRBV15 and TRBJ1-4): DAMVIQNPRYQVTQFGKPVTLSCSQTLNHNVMYWYQQKSSQAPKLLFHYYDKDFNNEADTPDNFQSRRPNTSFCFLDIRSPGLGDTAMYLCATGSLGGGDEKLFFGSGTQLSVL.

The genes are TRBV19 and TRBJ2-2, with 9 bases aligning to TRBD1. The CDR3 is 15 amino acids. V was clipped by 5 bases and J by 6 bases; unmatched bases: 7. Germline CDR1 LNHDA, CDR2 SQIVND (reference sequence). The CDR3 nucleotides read TGTGCCAGTAGTCGACAGGGGGTTGAGTCCGGGGAGCTGTTTTTT. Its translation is CASSRQGVESGELFF. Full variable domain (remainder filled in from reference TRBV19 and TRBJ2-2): DGGITQSPKYLFRKEGQNVTLSCEQNLNHDAMYWYRQDPGQGLRLIYYSQIVNDFQKGDIAEGYSVSREKKESFPLTVTSAQKNPTAFYLCASSRQGVESGELFFGEGSRLTVL.

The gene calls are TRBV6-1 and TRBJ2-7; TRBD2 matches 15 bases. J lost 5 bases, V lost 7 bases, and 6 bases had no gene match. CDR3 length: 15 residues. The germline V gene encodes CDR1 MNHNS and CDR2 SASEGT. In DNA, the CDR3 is TGTGCCAGCACCGGACTAGCGGGAGGGCGTAACGAGCAGTACTTC. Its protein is CASTGLAGGRNEQYF.

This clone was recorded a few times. CDR3 region: CASSFLSDRGPEAFF. The DNA of the CDR3 is TGTGCCAGCAGCTTCCTCTCCGACAGGGGTCCTGAAGCTTTCTTT. V usage is TRBV7-9 and J usage is TRBJ1-1; 8 bases map to TRBD1. This CDR3 comprises 15 residues. The junction had 9 bases not matched to a gene; V was cut back by 3 bases and J by 6 bases. Germline CDR1 is SEHNR and CDR2 is FQNEAQ (reference sequence).

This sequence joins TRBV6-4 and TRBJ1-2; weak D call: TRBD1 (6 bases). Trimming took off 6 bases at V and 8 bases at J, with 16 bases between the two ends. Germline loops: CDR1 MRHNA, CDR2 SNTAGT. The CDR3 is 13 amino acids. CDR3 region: CASSVPGTRGYTF. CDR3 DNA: TGTGCCAGCAGCGTTCCCGGGACAAGGGGCTACACCTTC.

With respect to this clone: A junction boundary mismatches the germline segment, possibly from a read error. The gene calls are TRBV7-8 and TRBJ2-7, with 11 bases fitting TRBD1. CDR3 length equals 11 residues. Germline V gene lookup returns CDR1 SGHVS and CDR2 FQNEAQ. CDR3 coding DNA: TGTGCCAGCAGCCTAGGGACAGGGGGTGACTTC. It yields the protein CASSLGTGGDF.

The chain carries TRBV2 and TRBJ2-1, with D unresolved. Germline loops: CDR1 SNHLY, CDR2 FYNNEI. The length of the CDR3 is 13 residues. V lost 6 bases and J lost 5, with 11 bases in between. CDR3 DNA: TGTGCCAGCAGAAGGTTTGGGAACAATGAGCAGTTCTTC. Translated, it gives CASRRFGNNEQFF.

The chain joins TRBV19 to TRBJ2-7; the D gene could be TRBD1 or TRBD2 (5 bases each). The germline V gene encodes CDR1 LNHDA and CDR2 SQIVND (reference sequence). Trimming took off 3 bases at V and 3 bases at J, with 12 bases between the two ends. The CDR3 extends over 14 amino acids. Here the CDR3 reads CASSIGTGHYEQYF. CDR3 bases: TGTGCCAGTAGTATCGGGACGGGTCACTACGAGCAGTACTTC.

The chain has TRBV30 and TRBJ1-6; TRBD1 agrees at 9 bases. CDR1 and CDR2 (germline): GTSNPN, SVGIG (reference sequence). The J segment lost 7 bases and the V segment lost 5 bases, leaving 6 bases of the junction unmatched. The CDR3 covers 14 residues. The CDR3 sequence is CAWGGQGRNSPLHF. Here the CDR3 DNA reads TGTGCCTGGGGAGGACAGGGGAGAAATTCACCCCTCCACTTT.

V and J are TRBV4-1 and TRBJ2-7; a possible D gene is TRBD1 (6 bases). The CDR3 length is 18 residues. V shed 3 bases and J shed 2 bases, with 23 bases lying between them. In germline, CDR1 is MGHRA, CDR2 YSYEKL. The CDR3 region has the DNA TGCGCCAGCAGCCACCGCCTAGTCCGGGACACGTTAACCTACGAGCAGTACTTC. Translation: CASSHRLVRDTLTYEQYF.

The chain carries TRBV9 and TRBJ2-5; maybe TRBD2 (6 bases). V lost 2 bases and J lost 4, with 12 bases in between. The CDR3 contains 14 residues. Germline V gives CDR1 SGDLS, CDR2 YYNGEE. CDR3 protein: CASSVSGRPETQYF. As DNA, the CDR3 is TGTGCCAGCAGCGTTAGCGGCCGCCCAGAGACCCAGTACTTC.

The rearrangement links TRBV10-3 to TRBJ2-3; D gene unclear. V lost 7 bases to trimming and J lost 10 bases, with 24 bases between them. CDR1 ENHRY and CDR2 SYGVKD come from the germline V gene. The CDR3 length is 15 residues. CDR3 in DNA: TGTGCCATCACCCCAAATCGGGCTGTTGAAGGAGCGCAGTATTTT. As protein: CAITPNRAVEGAQYF.